The 2 T cell receptor beta chains in this list originate from one sample, sequenced in a study of control samples from healthy donors and cancer patients. TCRdb's table, derived via immunoSEQ multiplex PCR, lists solely in-frame clones and lacks some. The sample includes about 150,000 clones, just under 95% seen only once; the top ten take 5% to 6.5%. The sequencing sample was made of blood. All receptors derive from a middle-aged man in good health.

The gene calls are TRBV9 and TRBJ1-6; 7 positions match TRBD1. The germline V gene encodes CDR1 SGDLS and CDR2 YYNGEE. V lost 4 bases and J lost 7; bases outside the gene matches: 8. The CDR3 sequence is 15 residues long. For the CDR3, the DNA is TGTGCCAGCAGCTCCCTAGGGACAGACAATTCACCCCTCCACTTT. As protein: CASSSLGTDNSPLHF.

The chain employs TRBV28 and TRBJ1-5; D is unresolved. Trimming shortened V by 4 bases and J by 3 bases, and 10 bases separated the two germline ends. The CDR3 spans 14 residues. Looked up from germline, CDR1 is MDHEN and CDR2 is SYDVKM. The CDR3 DNA reads as TGTGCCAGCAGTTCGCCGGGCGACAATCAGCCCCAGCATTTT. It yields the protein CASSSPGDNQPQHF.